The clone carrying this TCR beta chain occurred many times. Its antigen is unidentified. This sample was taken from a study of shared clonotypes between healthy human individuals. Overall study context: The donor pool was made up of two women and three men aged 18 to 49. Study findings and constraints: Among non-shared clonotypes, generation probabilities were lower than among those shared by all four donors.

Per the original methods: ImmunoSEQ only sent back junction sequences with no quality scores, so filtering was done differently. Profiling relied on immunoSEQ multiplex PCR, and the TCRdb table lists in-frame clones only, not all of them. For V, J and clone size, that table is used; D and trimming come from the DNA. The sample lists about a million clones; roughly 80% were seen once. Trimming stripped 5 bases from V and 1 base from J, with 12 bases between. CDR3 length equals 14 residues. CDR1 is SNHLY, CDR2 FYNNEI, per germline. J is TRBJ2-7 and V is TRBV2, with D possibly matching TRBD2 (6 bases). The receptor was derived from a man younger than 35 in good health. Some clones in this sample may be carry-over from other donors' samples. The material sequenced was memory CD4+ T cells from PBMCs. Subset denoted: CD45RA-negative fraction. In nucleotides, the CDR3 is TGTGCCAGCAGTCGTGACGGGGGTTCCTACGAGCAGTACTTC. It translates to CASSRDGGSYEQYF.